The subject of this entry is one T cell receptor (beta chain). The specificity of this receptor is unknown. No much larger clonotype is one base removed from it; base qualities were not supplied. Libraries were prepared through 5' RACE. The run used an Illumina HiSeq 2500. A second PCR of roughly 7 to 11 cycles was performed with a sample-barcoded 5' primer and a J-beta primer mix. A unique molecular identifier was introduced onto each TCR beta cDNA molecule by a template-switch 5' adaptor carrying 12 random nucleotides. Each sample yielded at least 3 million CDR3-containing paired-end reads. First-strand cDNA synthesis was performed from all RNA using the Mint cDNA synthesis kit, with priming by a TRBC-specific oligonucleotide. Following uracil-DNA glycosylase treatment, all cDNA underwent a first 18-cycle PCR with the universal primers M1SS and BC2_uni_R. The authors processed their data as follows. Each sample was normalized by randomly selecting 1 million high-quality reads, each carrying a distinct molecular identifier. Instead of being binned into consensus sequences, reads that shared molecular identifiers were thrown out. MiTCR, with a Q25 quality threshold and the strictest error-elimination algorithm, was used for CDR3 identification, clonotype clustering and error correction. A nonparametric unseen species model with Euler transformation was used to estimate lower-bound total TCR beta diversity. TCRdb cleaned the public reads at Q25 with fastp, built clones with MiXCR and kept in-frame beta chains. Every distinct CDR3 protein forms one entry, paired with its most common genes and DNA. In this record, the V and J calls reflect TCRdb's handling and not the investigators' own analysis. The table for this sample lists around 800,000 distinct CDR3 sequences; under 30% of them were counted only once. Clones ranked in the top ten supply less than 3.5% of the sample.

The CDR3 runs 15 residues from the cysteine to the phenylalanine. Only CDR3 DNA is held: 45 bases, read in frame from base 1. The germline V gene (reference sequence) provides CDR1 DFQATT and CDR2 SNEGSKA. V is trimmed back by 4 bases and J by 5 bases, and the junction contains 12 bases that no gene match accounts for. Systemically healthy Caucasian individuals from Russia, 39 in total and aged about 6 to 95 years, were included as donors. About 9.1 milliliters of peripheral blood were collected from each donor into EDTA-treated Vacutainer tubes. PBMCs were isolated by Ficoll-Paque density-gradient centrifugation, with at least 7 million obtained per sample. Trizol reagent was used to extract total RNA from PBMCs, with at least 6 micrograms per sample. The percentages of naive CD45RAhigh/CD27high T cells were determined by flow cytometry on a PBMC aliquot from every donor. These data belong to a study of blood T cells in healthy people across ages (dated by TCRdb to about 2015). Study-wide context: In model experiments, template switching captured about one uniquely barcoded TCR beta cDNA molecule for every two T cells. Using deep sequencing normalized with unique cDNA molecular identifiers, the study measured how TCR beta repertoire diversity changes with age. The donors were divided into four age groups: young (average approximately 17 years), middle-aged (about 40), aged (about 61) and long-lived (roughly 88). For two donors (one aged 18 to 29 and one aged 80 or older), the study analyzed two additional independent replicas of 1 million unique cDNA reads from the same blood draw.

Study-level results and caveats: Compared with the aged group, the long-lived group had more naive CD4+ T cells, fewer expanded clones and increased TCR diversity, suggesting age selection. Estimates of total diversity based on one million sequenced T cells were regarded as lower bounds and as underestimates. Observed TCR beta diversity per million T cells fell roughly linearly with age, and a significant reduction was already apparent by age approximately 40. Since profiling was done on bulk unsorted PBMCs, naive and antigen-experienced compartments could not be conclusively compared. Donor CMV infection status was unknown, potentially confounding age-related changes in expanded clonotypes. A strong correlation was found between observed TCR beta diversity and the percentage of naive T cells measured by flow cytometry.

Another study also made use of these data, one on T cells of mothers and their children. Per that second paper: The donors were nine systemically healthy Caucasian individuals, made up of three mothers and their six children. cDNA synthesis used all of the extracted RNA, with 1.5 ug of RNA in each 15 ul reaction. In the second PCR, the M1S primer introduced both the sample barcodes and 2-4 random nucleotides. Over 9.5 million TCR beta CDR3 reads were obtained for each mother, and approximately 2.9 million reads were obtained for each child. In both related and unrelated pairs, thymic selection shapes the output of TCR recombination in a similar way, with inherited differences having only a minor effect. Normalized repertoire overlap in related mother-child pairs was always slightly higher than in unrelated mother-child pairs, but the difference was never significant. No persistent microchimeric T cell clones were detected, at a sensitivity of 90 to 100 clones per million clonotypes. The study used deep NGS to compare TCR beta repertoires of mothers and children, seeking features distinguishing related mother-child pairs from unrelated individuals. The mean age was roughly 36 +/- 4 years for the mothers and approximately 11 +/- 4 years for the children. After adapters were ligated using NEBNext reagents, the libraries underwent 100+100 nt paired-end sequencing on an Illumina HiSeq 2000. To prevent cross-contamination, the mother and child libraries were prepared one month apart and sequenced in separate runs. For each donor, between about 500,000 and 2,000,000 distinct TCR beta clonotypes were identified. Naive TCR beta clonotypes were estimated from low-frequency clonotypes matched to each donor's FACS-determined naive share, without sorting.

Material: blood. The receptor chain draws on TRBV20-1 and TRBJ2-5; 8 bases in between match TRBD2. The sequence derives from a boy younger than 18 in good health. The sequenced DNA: TGCAGTGCTATCGGGGGGGGAGGTAGAATTGAGACCCAGTACTTC. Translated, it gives CSAIGGGGRIETQYF.